Listed below are T cell receptor beta chains from one sample, sequenced in a study of blood T cell repertoires in COVID-19. TCRdb's table, derived via immunoSEQ multiplex PCR, lists solely in-frame clones and lacks some. This table has under 300,000 clones, about 86% appearing once. The sample taken for sequencing was peripheral blood. The source is a man aged 55 to 70 with acute or convalescent COVID-19. CDR3s leave out the opening cysteine and the closing phenylalanine or tryptophan. Fields, in order: V gene, J gene, CDR3 protein.

>TRBV11-1|TRBJ1-1
ASSFLRENTEAF
>TRBV4-2|TRBJ2-3
ASSQGSGTTQY
>TRBV19|TRBJ1-5
ASSILTGRSGNQPQH
>TRBV28|TRBJ1-5
ASSLSTPGGVGNQPQH
>TRBV7-8|TRBJ2-1
ASTKRASGGEQF
>TRBV24-1|TRBJ2-1
ATSGAYSGGSSYNEQF
>TRBV6-5|TRBJ2-5
ATTRDTETQY
>TRBV11-3|TRBJ1-2
ASSLGPRLQGNGYT
>TRBV4-2|TRBJ2-7
ASSQEPGQGGGQQY
>TRBV5-1|TRBJ1-2
ASSFGQGGYGYT
>TRBV7-9|TRBJ1-1
ASSPTGGVRNTEAF